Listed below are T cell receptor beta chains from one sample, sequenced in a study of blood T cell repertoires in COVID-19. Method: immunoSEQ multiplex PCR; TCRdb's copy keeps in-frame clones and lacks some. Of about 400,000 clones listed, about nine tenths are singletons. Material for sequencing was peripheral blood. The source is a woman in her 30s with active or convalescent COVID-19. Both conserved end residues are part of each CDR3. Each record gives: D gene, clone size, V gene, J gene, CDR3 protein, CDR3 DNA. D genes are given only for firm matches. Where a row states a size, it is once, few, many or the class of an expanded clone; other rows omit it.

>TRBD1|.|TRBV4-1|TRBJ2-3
CASSHRQGDTDTQYF
TGCGCCAGCAGCCACAGACAGGGAGACACAGATACGCAGTATTTT
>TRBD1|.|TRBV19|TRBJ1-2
CASSSYRGDYGYTF
TGTGCCAGTAGTAGTTACAGGGGCGACTATGGCTACACCTTC
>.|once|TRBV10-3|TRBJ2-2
CAISDAVPRSNTGELFF
TGTGCCATCAGTGATGCGGTACCCCGTTCGAACACCGGGGAGCTGTTTTTT
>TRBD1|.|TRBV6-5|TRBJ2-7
CASIGTVTYEQYF
TGTGCCAGCATAGGGACAGTAACCTACGAGCAGTACTTC
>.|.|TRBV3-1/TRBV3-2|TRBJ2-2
CASSQEGANTGELFF
TGTGCCAGCAGCCAAGAAGGAGCGAACACCGGGGAGCTGTTTTTT
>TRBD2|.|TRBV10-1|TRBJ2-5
CASRRTSGGKGVRETQYF
TGCGCCAGCCGGAGGACTAGCGGGGGTAAGGGGGTTAGAGAGACCCAGTACTTC
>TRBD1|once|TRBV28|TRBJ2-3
CASSTTGGPAAPHADTQYF
TGTGCCAGCAGCACAACAGGGGGCCCCGCCGCACCGCATGCAGATACGCAGTATTTT
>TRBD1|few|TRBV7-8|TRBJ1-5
CASSLSTGTGDDSNQPQHF
TGTGCCAGCAGCCTAAGCACCGGGACAGGGGACGATAGCAATCAGCCCCAGCATTTT
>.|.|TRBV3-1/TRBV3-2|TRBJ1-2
CASSQEIMPSGYTF
TGTGCCAGCAGCCAAGAAATAATGCCGAGTGGCTACACCTTC
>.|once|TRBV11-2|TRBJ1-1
CASSLGVAGLRGTEAFF
TGTGCCAGCAGCTTAGGGGTGGCGGGGCTGCGCGGCACTGAAGCTTTCTTT
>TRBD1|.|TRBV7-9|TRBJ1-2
CASSFATGTGGLDYGYTF
TGTGCCAGCAGCTTTGCGACAGGGACAGGGGGTTTAGACTATGGCTACACCTTC
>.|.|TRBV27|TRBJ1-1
CASSLPHGGTEAFF
TGTGCCAGCAGTCTCCCGCACGGCGGCACTGAAGCTTTCTTT
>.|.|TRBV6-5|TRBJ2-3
CASRDSVADTQYF
TGTGCCAGCAGAGACTCAGTGGCAGATACGCAGTATTTT
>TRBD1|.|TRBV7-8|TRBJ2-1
CASSHRDSHNEQFF
TGTGCCAGCAGCCATAGGGACAGCCACAATGAGCAGTTCTTC
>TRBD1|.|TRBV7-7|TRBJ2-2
CASSRTPTGTGGSPVGELFF
TGTGCCAGCAGCCGGACCCCGACCGGGACAGGGGGCTCCCCTGTCGGGGAGCTGTTTTTT